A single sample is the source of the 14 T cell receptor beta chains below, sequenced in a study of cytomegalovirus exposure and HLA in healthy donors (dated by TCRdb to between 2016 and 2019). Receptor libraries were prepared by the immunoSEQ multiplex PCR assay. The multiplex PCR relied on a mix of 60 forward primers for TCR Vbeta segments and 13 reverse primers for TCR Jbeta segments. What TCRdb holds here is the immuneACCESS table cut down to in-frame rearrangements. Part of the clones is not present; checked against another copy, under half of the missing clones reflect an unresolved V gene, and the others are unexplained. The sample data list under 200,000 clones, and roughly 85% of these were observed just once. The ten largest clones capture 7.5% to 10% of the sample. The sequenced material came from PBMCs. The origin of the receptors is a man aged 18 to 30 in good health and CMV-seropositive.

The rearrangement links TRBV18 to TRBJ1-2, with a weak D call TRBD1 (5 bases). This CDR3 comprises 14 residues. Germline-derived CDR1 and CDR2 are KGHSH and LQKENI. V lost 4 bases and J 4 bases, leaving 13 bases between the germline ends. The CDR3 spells CASSRRARRYGYTF. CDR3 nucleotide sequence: TGTGCCAGCTCACGCAGGGCCCGTCGCTATGGCTACACCTTC. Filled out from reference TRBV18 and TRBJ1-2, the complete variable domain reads NAGVMQNPRHLVRRRGQEARLRCSPMKGHSHVYWYRQLPEEGLKFMVYLQKENIIDESGMPKERFSAEFPKEGPSILRIQQVVRGDSAAYFCASSRRARRYGYTFGSGTRLTVV.

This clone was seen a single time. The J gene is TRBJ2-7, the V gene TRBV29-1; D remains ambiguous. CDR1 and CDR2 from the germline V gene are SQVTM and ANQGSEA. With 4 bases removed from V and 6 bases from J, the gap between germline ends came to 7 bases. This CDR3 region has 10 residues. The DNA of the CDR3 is TGCAGCGTTGGTAGTACCGAGCAGTACTTC. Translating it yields CSVGSTEQYF.

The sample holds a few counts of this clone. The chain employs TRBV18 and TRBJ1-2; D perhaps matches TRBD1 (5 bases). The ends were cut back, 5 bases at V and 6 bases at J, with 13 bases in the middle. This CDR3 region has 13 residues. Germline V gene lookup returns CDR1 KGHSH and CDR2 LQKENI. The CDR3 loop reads CASSLNGGNGYTF. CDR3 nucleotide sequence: TGTGCCAGCTCATTAAACGGGGGGAATGGCTACACCTTC.

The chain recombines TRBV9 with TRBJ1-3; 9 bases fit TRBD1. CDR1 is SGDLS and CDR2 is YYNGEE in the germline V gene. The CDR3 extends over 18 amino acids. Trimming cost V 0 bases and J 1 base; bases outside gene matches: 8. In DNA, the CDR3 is TGTGCCAGCAGCGTAGGCGGGACAGGGCTGAGGTCTGGAAACACCATATATTTT. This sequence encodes CASSVGGTGLRSGNTIYF.

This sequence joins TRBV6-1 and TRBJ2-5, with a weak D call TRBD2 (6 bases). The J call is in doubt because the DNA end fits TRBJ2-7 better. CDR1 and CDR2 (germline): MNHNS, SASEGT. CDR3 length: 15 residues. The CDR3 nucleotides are TGTGCCAGCAGTGAAGCCGGGACTCCCACCTACGAGCAGTACTTC. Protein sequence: CASSEAGTPTYEQYF.

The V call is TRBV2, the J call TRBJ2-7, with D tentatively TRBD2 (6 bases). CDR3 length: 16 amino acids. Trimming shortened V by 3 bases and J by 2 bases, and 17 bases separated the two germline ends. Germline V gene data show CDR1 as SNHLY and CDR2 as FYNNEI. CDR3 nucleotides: TGTGCCAGCAGTGATGGGTGGGGGGTACCACCCTACGAGCAGTACTTC. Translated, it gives CASSDGWGVPPYEQYF.

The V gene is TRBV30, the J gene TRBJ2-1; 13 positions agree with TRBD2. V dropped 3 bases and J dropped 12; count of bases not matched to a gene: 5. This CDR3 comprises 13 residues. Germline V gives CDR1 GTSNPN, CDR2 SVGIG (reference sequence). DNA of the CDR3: TGTGCCTGGAGACCGGGACTAGCGGGGAGGCAGTTCTTC. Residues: CAWRPGLAGRQFF.

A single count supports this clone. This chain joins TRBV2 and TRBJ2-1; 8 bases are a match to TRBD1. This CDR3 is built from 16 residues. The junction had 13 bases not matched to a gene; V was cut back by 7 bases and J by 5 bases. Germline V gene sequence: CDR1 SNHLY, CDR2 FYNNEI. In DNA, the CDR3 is TGTGCCAGCAAAAGTTTGGGCCAGGGGGCCGACAATGAGCAGTTCTTC. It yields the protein CASKSLGQGADNEQFF. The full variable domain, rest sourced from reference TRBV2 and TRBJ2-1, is EPEVTQTPSHQVTQMGQEVILRCVPISNHLYFYWYRQILGQKVEFLVSFYNNEISEKSEIFDDQFSVERPDGSNFTLKIRSTKLEDSAMYFCASKSLGQGADNEQFFGPGTRLTVL.

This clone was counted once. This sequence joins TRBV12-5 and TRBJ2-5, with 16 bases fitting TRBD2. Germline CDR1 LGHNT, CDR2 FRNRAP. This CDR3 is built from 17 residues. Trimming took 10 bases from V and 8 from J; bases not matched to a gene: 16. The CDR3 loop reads CAKGGLAGGRSPGTQYF. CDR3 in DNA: TGTGCTAAAGGGGGACTAGCGGGGGGGCGGTCCCCCGGAACCCAGTACTTC.

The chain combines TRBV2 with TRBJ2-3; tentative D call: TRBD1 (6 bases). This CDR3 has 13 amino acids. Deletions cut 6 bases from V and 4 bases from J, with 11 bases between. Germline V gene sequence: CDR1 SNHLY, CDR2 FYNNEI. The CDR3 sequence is CASRPYRADTQYF. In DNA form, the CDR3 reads TGTGCCAGCAGACCCTACAGGGCAGATACGCAGTATTTT.

CDR3 amino acids: CAWSDGGSSTDTQYF. The CDR3, as DNA: TGTGCCTGGAGTGACGGGGGGAGCTCCACAGATACGCAGTATTTT. The V and J genes are TRBV30 and TRBJ2-3; TRBD2 matches at 7 bases. This CDR3 contains 15 residues. V was pared by 1 base and J by 2 bases, with 6 bases of the junction left unmatched. CDR1 and CDR2 (germline): GTSNPN, SVGIG (reference sequence).

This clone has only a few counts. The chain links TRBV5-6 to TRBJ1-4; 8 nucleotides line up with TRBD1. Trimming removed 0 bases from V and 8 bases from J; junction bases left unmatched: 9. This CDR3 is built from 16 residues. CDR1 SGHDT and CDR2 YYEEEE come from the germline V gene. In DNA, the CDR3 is TGTGCCAGCAGCTTGGATGTCGCAGGGGGCAACGAAAAACTGTTTTTT. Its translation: CASSLDVAGGNEKLFF. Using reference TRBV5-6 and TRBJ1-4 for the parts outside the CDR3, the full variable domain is DAGVTQSPTHLIKTRGQQVTLRCSPKSGHDTVSWYQQALGQGPQFIFQYYEEEERQRGNFPDRFSGHQFPNYSSELNVNALLLGDSALYLCASSLDVAGGNEKLFFGSGTQLSVL.

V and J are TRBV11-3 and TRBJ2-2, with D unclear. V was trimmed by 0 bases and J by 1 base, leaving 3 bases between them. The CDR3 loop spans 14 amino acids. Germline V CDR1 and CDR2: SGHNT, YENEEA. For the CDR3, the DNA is TGTGCCAGCAGCTTAGACCAGAACACCGGGGAGCTGTTTTTT. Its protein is CASSLDQNTGELFF.

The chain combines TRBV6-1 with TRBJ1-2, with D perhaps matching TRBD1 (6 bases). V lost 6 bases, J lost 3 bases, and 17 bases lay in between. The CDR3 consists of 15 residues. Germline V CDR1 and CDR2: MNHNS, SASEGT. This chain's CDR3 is CASSEGHSVDYGYTF. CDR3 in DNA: TGTGCCAGCAGCGAGGGACATTCGGTGGACTATGGCTACACCTTC.